The T cell receptor (beta chain) under discussion was sequenced for a study of CD8+CD57+ T cells in acquired aplastic anemia. This CDR3 is 14 amino acids long. Germline CDR1 reads LGHNA; CDR2 reads YSLEER. V was cut by 6 bases and J by 1 base, with 10 bases left in between. CDR3 and TCR beta VDJ profiling relied on a genomic DNA template. TCRdb processed the reads anew with MiXCR; each CDR3 protein has one entry. The data hold more than 150,000 distinct CDR3 sequences, with around 47% observed a single time. Patients picked for sequencing had shown CD8+CD57+ cell expansion detected by flow cytometry. This clonotype was observed at least ten times.

The genes are TRBV4-3 and TRBJ2-1; a possible D gene is TRBD2 (6 bases). The receptor comes from a human donor with aplastic anemia. Material: sorted CD4+, CD8+, or CD8+CD57+ T cells (not recorded which) from PBMCs. Written as DNA, the CDR3 is TGCGCCAGCAGACGGGACTCGTCCTACAATGAGCAGTTCTTC. It codes for CASRRDSSYNEQFF.